This T cell receptor (beta chain) was recorded in a study of glioma-infiltrating T cells. This clonotype was seen a handful of times. Its specificity is unknown. The trim removed 7 bases at V and 10 bases at J, leaving 2 bases unmatched. The CDR3 extends over 10 amino acids. The V gene's germline CDR1 is WSHSY and CDR2 SAAADI. Broader study findings: Non-neoplastic patients had below-expected tissue-blood divergence, while all gliomas exceeded expectation.

Amplification of TCR alpha and beta CDR3 regions from RNA used iRepertoire nested multiplex PCR. One-step reverse transcription and amplification started from around 100-400 ng of tissue mRNA or PBMC total RNA. TCRdb re-called the multiplex PCR reads with MiXCR, one entry per CDR3 protein. The sample lists around 130,000 distinct CDR3 sequences; around 25% were seen once. This clonotype was obtained from a human donor with low-grade glioma or glioblastoma, undergoing nonglioma brain surgery, or in good health (not recorded which). V usage is TRBV10-2 and J usage is TRBJ1-1; TRBD1 matches at 8 bases. Sequenced sample: glioma tissue, nonneoplastic brain tissue, or PBMCs (not recorded which). The CDR3 sequence is CASKDRVAFF. In DNA form, the CDR3 reads TGCGCCAGCAAGGACAGGGTAGCTTTCTTT.